These 18 T cell receptor beta chains originate from one sample sequenced in a study of T-cell memory formation after mild COVID-19. A single record per CDR3 protein comes from TCRdb applying MiXCR to the 5' RACE reads. The profile shows over 350,000 distinct CDR3 sequences, more than 15% of them singletons. The sample comprised PBMCs or a T cell subset sorted from them (not recorded which). The receptors originated from a man younger than 35 who had mild COVID-19 (a few samples of this study predate the infection). Cell type and time point are not known.

A few counts support this clonotype. The chain is built from TRBV7-9 and TRBJ2-3; tentative D call: TRBD1 (6 bases). Germline V lookup: CDR1 SEHNR, CDR2 FQNEAQ (reference sequence). The germline V and J ends were trimmed by 5 bases and 11 bases, with 17 bases remaining between them. There are 13 residues in the CDR3. The CDR3 bases are TGTGCCAGCAGCCCGTCGAACAGGGTACTGCAGTATTTT. Translating gives CASSPSNRVLQYF. Filled out from reference TRBV7-9 and TRBJ2-3, the complete variable domain reads DTGVSQNPRHKITKRGQNVTFRCDPISEHNRLYWYRQTLGQGPEFLTYFQNEAQLEKSRLLSDRFSAERPKGSFSTLEIQRTEQGDSAMYLCASSPSNRVLQYFGPGTRLTVL.

The CDR3 nucleotides are TGTGCCAGCAGCTCCTCGCGGCACAATGAGCAGTTCTTC. Translation: CASSSSRHNEQFF. The chain combines TRBV11-2 with TRBJ2-1, with D unresolved. The V end lost 4 bases, the J end lost 5 bases, and 9 bases lay between the germline ends. This CDR3 has 13 amino acids. Germline CDR1 SGHAT, CDR2 FQNNGV.

This clonotype was counted only a few times. This chain connects TRBV7-2 to TRBJ1-2; D not resolved. The CDR3 has 17 residues. The V gene's germline CDR1 is SGHTA and CDR2 FQGNSA. V was cut by 0 bases and J by 2 bases, with 16 bases left in between. In nucleotides, the CDR3 is TGTGCCAGCAGCTTAGCGCTCTTGCGGGGAGAGAACTATGGCTACACCTTC. Translated: CASSLALLRGENYGYTF.

There are many counts of this clonotype. CDR3 amino acids: CASSKAPGQAYEQYF. CDR3 coding DNA: TGCGCCAGCAGCAAAGCTCCGGGACAGGCCTACGAGCAGTACTTC. The chain links TRBV5-1 to TRBJ2-7, with 8 nucleotides matching TRBD1. Looked up from germline, CDR1 is SGHRS and CDR2 is YFSETQ. The CDR3 is 15 residues long. J lost 2 bases, V lost 4 bases, and 8 bases had no gene match.

This clonotype occurred many times. In DNA form, the CDR3 reads TGTGCCAGCAGCTTATTGGGGCCCACCGGGGAGCTGTTTTTT. Its protein is CASSLLGPTGELFF. The J gene is TRBJ2-2, the V gene TRBV11-2, with a tentative D call TRBD1 (5 bases). CDR1 is SGHAT and CDR2 is FQNNGV in the germline V gene. Deletions cut 2 bases from V and 4 bases from J, with 8 bases between. This CDR3 has 14 amino acids. The complete variable domain, with remaining parts taken from reference TRBV11-2 and TRBJ2-2, reads EAGVAQSPRYKIIEKRQSVAFWCNPISGHATLYWYQQILGQGPKLLIQFQNNGVVDDSQLPKDRFSAERLKGVDSTLKIQPAKLEDSAVYLCASSLLGPTGELFFGEGSRLTVL.

The CDR3 sequence: CASSQVGRQGRVGQYF. As DNA, the CDR3 is TGCGCCAGCAGCCAAGTAGGCAGACAGGGCCGAGTGGGGCAGTACTTC. The chain uses TRBV4-1 and TRBJ2-7, with 7 bases aligning to TRBD1. The CDR3 covers 16 residues. V was clipped by 1 base and J by 9 bases; unmatched bases: 15. The germline gives CDR1 MGHRA, CDR2 YSYEKL.

The table lists this clonotype with a few counts. V is TRBV7-2 and J is TRBJ1-1; unclear D gene. V was trimmed by 3 bases and J by 0 bases, leaving 23 bases between them. This CDR3 has 19 amino acids. Looked up from germline, CDR1 is SGHTA and CDR2 is FQGNSA. The CDR3 loop reads CASSFVGRMGGSMNTEAFF. In DNA form, the CDR3 reads TGTGCCAGCAGCTTTGTTGGTAGGATGGGAGGATCGATGAACACTGAAGCTTTCTTT.

This clonotype occurred a few times. This chain connects TRBV9 to TRBJ1-2, with TRBD1 matching 7 bases. CDR1 is SGDLS, CDR2 YYNGEE, per germline. Trimming removed 6 bases from V and 4 bases from J; junction bases left unmatched: 12. This CDR3 comprises 15 residues. CDR3 amino acids: CASTLTPDRVYGYTF. CDR3 nucleotides: TGTGCCAGCACCCTGACACCTGACAGGGTCTATGGCTACACCTTC. Variable domain in full (rest from reference TRBV9 and TRBJ1-2): DSGVTQTPKHLITATGQRVTLRCSPRSGDLSVYWYQQSLDQGLQFLIQYYNGEERAKGNILERFSAQQFPDLHSELNLSSLELGDSALYFCASTLTPDRVYGYTFGSGTRLTVV.

This clonotype occurred a few times. This sequence joins TRBV7-2 and TRBJ2-1; no reliable D call. This CDR3 contains 14 residues. CDR1 and CDR2 from the germline V gene are SGHTA and FQGNSA. Trimming removed 5 bases at V and 5 bases at J, with 13 bases between. The CDR3 loop reads CASSQDGPNNEQFF. The CDR3 DNA sequence: TGTGCCAGCAGCCAGGACGGGCCGAACAATGAGCAGTTCTTC.

The genes are TRBV9 and TRBJ2-3, with TRBD1 matching over 9 bases. The CDR3 runs 18 residues. Germline V gene data show CDR1 as SGDLS and CDR2 as YYNGEE. Trimming removed 1 base from V and 5 bases from J; junction bases left unmatched: 14. The CDR3 bases are TGTGCCAGCAGCGTAAGCCCGACCCGGGACAGGGCCATAGATACGCAGTATTTT. Translating it yields CASSVSPTRDRAIDTQYF.

The sample holds a few counts of this clonotype. The chain links TRBV7-2 to TRBJ1-2; D possibly corresponds to TRBD1 (5 bases). In germline, CDR1 is SGHTA, CDR2 FQGNSA. V gave up 0 bases and J gave up 8 bases, with 16 bases separating them. The length of the CDR3 is 15 residues. CDR3 in amino acids: CASSLAREYRDGYTF. The CDR3 bases are TGTGCCAGCAGCTTAGCGAGAGAGTATAGGGACGGCTACACCTTC.

This clonotype was seen a handful of times. The rearrangement uses TRBV5-1 and TRBJ2-1; 10 bases are a match to TRBD1. This CDR3 is built from 17 residues. Trimming cost V 0 bases and J 5 bases; bases outside gene matches: 8. Germline V CDR1 and CDR2: SGHRS, YFSETQ. The DNA for the CDR3 is TGCGCCAGCAGCTTGGAGGTCGCGGGACAGGGGAACAATGAGCAGTTCTTC. It specifies CASSLEVAGQGNNEQFF.

This rearrangement joins TRBV6-2 or TRBV6-3 to TRBJ1-2; 8 bases agree with TRBD1. This CDR3 is built from 15 residues. V shed 4 bases, J shed 4 bases, and the junction held 8 bases outside the gene matches. The germline V gene encodes CDR1 MNHEY and CDR2 SVGEGT. The CDR3 DNA is TGTGCCAGCAGTTCCCGGACAGGGAGTGGCTATGGCTACACCTTC. Protein: CASSSRTGSGYGYTF.

This rearrangement joins TRBV12-3 or TRBV12-4 to TRBJ1-1; TRBD1 aligns across 8 bases. Trimming took 3 bases from V and 5 from J; bases not matched to a gene: 14. This CDR3 comprises 17 residues. CDR3 region: CASSFRGVRGQGTEAFF. The CDR3 DNA follows: TGTGCCAGCAGTTTCCGAGGGGTCAGGGGGCAGGGGACTGAAGCTTTCTTT.

A remark on this clonotype: A junction boundary mismatches the germline segment, possibly from a read error. The CDR3 nucleotides are TGTGCCAGCAGGCAAGACCCGTACGCACCGGGACAGCACATGAACACTGAAGCTTTCTTT. It codes for CASRQDPYAPGQHMNTEAFF. The rearrangement joins TRBV14 to TRBJ1-1; 7 bases map to TRBD1. The germline CDR1 and CDR2 sequences are SGHDN and FVKESK. This CDR3 has 20 amino acids.

This clonotype has only a few counts. This sequence joins TRBV11-2 and TRBJ1-5; a weak D match, TRBD1 (5 bases). There are 14 residues in the CDR3. CDR1 and CDR2 (germline): SGHAT, FQNNGV. Between the trimmed V and J ends, which lost 5 bases and 1 base, there was a span of 9 bases. The CDR3 spells CASSAGGSNQPQHF. CDR3 DNA: TGTGCCAGCAGCGCGGGGGGGAGCAATCAGCCCCAGCATTTT.

The chain links TRBV7-8 to TRBJ1-2; D gene unclear. The germline V gene has CDR1 SGHVS and CDR2 FQNEAQ. The CDR3 sequence is 14 residues long. V was shortened by 1 base and J by 1 base, with 7 bases between the two germline ends. The DNA for the CDR3 is TGTGCCAGCAGCTTAGACGCGAATAACTATGGCTACACCTTC. Its protein product is CASSLDANNYGYTF.

This clonotype showed up just a few times. This sequence joins TRBV20-1 and TRBJ2-2, with D perhaps given as TRBD1 or TRBD2 (5 bases each). The CDR3 has 16 amino acids. V was shortened by 6 bases and J by 6 bases, with 23 bases between the two germline ends. CDR1 and CDR2 from the germline V gene are DFQATT and SNEGSKA (reference sequence). CDR3 amino acids: CSATTGAGELSGELFF. In DNA form, the CDR3 reads TGCAGTGCCACAACCGGGGCTGGGGAGTTATCCGGGGAGCTGTTTTTT.